The clone carrying this T cell receptor beta chain has ten or more counts. Its antigen is as yet unknown. These data originate in a study of T cells in Graves' hyperthyroidism and ophthalmopathy. Overall study findings and caveats: By a 13 V-J model, ophthalmopathy was set apart from stable hyperthyroidism. Most thyroid clonotypes that were expanded above 0.001 also turned up in blood.

TCR beta CDR3 regions were amplified from RNA. The TCR CDR3 first-round RT-PCR relied on the HTBI primer set. TCRdb processed the multiplex PCR reads anew with MiXCR; each CDR3 protein has one entry. Among 200,000 to 250,000 distinct CDR3 sequences, roughly 17% were seen once, and the ten largest hold about 29%. The CDR3 runs 13 residues. Trimming cost V 0 bases and J 11 bases; bases outside gene matches: 5. Germline CDR1 reads LGHDT; CDR2 reads YNNKEL (reference sequence). The chain combines TRBV3-1 with TRBJ1-1; TRBD1 agrees at 8 bases. This TCR was sampled from a woman aged 18-29 years with Graves' ophthalmopathy. Sequencing was carried out using blood. The CDR3 here is CASSQDQGAPAFF. In DNA, the CDR3 is TGTGCCAGCAGCCAAGACCAGGGGGCACCGGCTTTCTTT.